This TCR beta chain appears in the sequencing data of a study of blood T cell repertoires in COVID-19. Study-wide background: Sites across the United States, Italy and Spain contributed samples from acute and convalescent COVID-19. Sources were T cells, B-cell-depleted T cells, or PBMCs; the material itself was cDNA or gDNA.

Authors' data handling: Amplification from reference gene primers served as the basis for estimated nucleated cell counts. Clones were read by immunoSEQ multiplex PCR, and TCRdb kept only the in-frame ones, dropping some. The V and J calls and clone size were taken over from that table, and D and trimming were inferred from the DNA. The sample yields some 250,000 clones, around 82% seen once. V shed 5 bases, J shed 0 bases, and the junction held 4 bases outside the gene matches. Germline-derived CDR1 and CDR2 are SEHNR and FQNEAQ (reference sequence). CDR3 size: 15 residues. V and J are TRBV7-9 and TRBJ2-3; TRBD2 agrees at 8 bases. Input material: peripheral blood. The origin of this receptor is an elderly man with acute or convalescent COVID-19. CDR3 DNA sequence: TGTGCCAGCAGCGTCAGCGGGGGTAGCACAGATACGCAGTATTTT. As protein: CASSVSGGSTDTQYF. Complete variable domain (other parts from reference TRBV7-9 and TRBJ2-3): DTGVSQNPRHKITKRGQNVTFRCDPISEHNRLYWYRQTLGQGPEFLTYFQNEAQLEKSRLLSDRFSAERPKGSFSTLEIQRTEQGDSAMYLCASSVSGGSTDTQYFGPGTRLTVL.